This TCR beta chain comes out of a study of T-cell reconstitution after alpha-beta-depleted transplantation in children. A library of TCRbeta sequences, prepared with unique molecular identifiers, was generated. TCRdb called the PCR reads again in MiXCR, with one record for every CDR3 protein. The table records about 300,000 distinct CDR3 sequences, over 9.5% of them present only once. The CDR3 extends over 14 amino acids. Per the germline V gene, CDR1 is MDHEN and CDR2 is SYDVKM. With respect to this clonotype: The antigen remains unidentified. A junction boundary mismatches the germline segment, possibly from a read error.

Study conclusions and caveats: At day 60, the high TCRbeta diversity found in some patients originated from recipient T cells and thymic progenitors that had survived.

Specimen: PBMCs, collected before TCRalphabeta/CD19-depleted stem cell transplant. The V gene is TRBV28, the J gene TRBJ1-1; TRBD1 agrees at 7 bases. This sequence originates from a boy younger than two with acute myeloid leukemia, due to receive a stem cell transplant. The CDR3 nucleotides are TGCGAAACAAGGGCAGCATCCTTAACAGGGGATAGTAGGTTT. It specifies CETRAASLTGDSRF.